These 25 T cell receptor beta chains were sequenced from one sample in a study of T cell responses to AZD1222 COVID-19 vaccine. TCRdb's copy holds only in-frame clones and misses some; the assay was immunoSEQ multiplex PCR. The sample includes around 260,000 clones, approximately 95% of them seen just once. The starting material was peripheral blood, obtained on day 0 of AZD1222 vaccination. The receptors derive from an adult in good health.

This clone has just one count. The rearrangement links TRBV4-3 to TRBJ2-1, with D hard to call. Trimming removed 0 bases from V and 8 bases from J, with 8 bases in between. The CDR3 runs to 13 residues. Per germline, CDR1 LGHNA and CDR2 YSLEER. The CDR3 sequence is CASSQDIIHEQFF. CDR3 nucleotides: TGCGCCAGCAGCCAAGATATCATACATGAGCAGTTCTTC.

The gene calls are TRBV5-1 and TRBJ1-4; no firm D call. The V gene lost 0 bases and the J gene lost 5 bases, with 11 bases spanning the gap. Per the germline V gene, CDR1 is SGHRS and CDR2 is YFSETQ. This CDR3 has 15 amino acids. The CDR3 here is CASSLDGSGNEKLFF. The CDR3 nucleotides read TGCGCCAGCAGCTTGGACGGCAGTGGGAATGAAAAACTGTTTTTT.

The V call is TRBV29-1, the J call TRBJ2-7; the D gene is possibly TRBD2 (6 bases). CDR1 and CDR2 (germline): SQVTM, ANQGSEA. The CDR3 consists of 13 residues. V was pared by 2 bases and J by 6 bases, with 14 bases between. Here the CDR3 DNA reads TGCAGCGTTGAAATGAGATTTAGCGGCGAGCAGTACTTC. Translated, it gives CSVEMRFSGEQYF.

In the case of this clone: The sample holds other DNA sequences that translate to the same CDR3. The chain uses TRBV7-3 and TRBJ1-1; D is unclear. Per the germline V gene, CDR1 is SGHTA and CDR2 is FQGTGA. The CDR3 contains 13 residues. Trimming took 0 bases from V and 2 from J, leaving 4 bases between them. The DNA for the CDR3 is TGTGCCAGCAGCTTAACCGGAAACACTGAAGCTTTCTTT. Amino acids: CASSLTGNTEAFF.

The rearrangement uses TRBV12-1 and TRBJ2-7. TRBV12-1 represents a pseudogene. This CDR3 contains 13 residues. The CDR3 loop is CARSGGGGNEQYF. For the CDR3, the DNA is TGTGCCCGCTCCGGGGGAGGGGGCAACGAGCAGTACTTC.

The chain is built from TRBV5-1 and TRBJ1-1, with D perhaps TRBD1 (6 bases). The CDR3 consists of 15 residues. Trimming shortened V by 5 bases and J by 4 bases, and 18 bases separated the two germline ends. Germline CDR1 and CDR2: SGHRS and YFSETQ. The CDR3 sequence is CASSFEQGLLTEAFF. CDR3 bases: TGCGCCAGCAGTTTCGAACAGGGTTTACTCACTGAAGCTTTCTTT.

The V call is TRBV30, the J call TRBJ2-1; D ambiguous. This CDR3 region has 11 residues. From germline, CDR1 is GTSNPN and CDR2 SVGIG (reference sequence). The V end was cut by 1 base, the J end by 8 bases, with 6 bases between. The CDR3 DNA reads as TGTGCCTGGAGTGGTAAGGATGAGCAGTTCTTC. Its protein product is CAWSGKDEQFF.

The rearrangement links TRBV3-1 (or the pseudogene TRBV3-2) to TRBJ2-3, with D maybe TRBD1 (6 bases). CDR1 and CDR2 from the germline V gene are LGHDT and YNNKEL (reference sequence). V was trimmed by 4 bases and J by 4 bases, leaving 15 bases between them. The CDR3 has 15 residues. The CDR3 DNA follows: TGTGCCAGCAGCCGAACTTTTGAGGGGGCAGATACGCAGTATTTT. Its protein product is CASSRTFEGADTQYF.

The V and J genes are TRBV20-1 and TRBJ1-2; the D gene is possibly TRBD1 (5 bases). Germline CDR1 reads DFQATT; CDR2 reads SNEGSKA (reference sequence). V was cut by 3 bases and J by 0 bases, with 11 bases left in between. This CDR3 comprises 14 residues. The CDR3 DNA follows: TGCAGTGCTAGTGTGGGGGGGTCTAACTATGGCTACACCTTC. This sequence encodes CSASVGGSNYGYTF.

The chain is built from TRBV7-9 and TRBJ1-1, with D unresolved. The CDR3 totals 14 residues. In germline, CDR1 is SEHNR, CDR2 FQNEAQ (reference sequence). V lost 5 bases, J lost 2 bases, and 12 bases lay in between. The CDR3 sequence: CASSPWDTNTEAFF. The CDR3 DNA sequence: TGTGCCAGCAGCCCCTGGGATACTAACACTGAAGCTTTCTTT.

The chain couples TRBV7-2 to TRBJ2-1; TRBD2 might be the D (5 bases). The CDR3 length is 13 residues. V was clipped by 1 base and J by 6 bases, with 7 bases between them. Looked up from germline, CDR1 is SGHTA and CDR2 is FQGNSA. CDR3 loop: CASSLVTSNEQFF. The CDR3 DNA is TGTGCCAGCAGCTTAGTAACTAGCAATGAGCAGTTCTTC.

Of note for this clone: Sequence at one end of the junction differs from germline and may be a read error. In DNA, the CDR3 is TGTGCCAGCAGTTTATCACGGACAGTCGTCGCCTTC. Translated: CASSLSRTVVAF. The V call is TRBV27, the J call TRBJ1-2, with a weak D call TRBD1 (6 bases). CDR3 length equals 12 residues. Germline CDR1 is MNHEY and CDR2 is SMNVEV (reference sequence).

This chain connects TRBV2 to TRBJ1-5; D not resolved. The V and J ends lost 3 bases and 9 bases respectively, with 12 bases between them. Germline CDR1 and CDR2: SNHLY and FYNNEI. This CDR3 is built from 13 residues. This CDR3 reads CASSEGGRGPQHF. DNA for the CDR3: TGTGCCAGCAGTGAGGGAGGTCGTGGGCCCCAGCATTTT.

The V and J genes are TRBV7-3 and TRBJ2-1; a weak D match, TRBD2 (6 bases). V was pared by 2 bases and J by 8 bases, with 16 bases between. Germline lookup yields CDR1 SGHTA and CDR2 FQGTGA. CDR3 length: 15 amino acids. CDR3 bases: TGTGCCAGCAGCTTAGATGGCGGGATGGGATATGAGCAGTTCTTC. Amino acids: CASSLDGGMGYEQFF.

The chain is built from TRBV7-8 and TRBJ2-3, with 16 bases identical to TRBD2. The V gene's germline CDR1 is SGHVS and CDR2 FQNEAQ. V gave up 0 bases and J gave up 4 bases; unmatched junction bases: 1. The CDR3 has 17 residues. The DNA of the CDR3 is TGTGCCAGCAGCTTAGCGGGACTAGCGGGGGGGGCAGATACGCAGTATTTT. This translates into CASSLAGLAGGADTQYF.

This clone was seen more than once but under ten times. V usage is TRBV6-5 and J usage is TRBJ1-1; the D gene is possibly TRBD1 (5 bases). Trimming took 6 bases from V and 0 from J, leaving 8 bases between them. Germline CDR1 and CDR2: MNHEY and SVGAGI. CDR3 size: 13 residues. The CDR3 DNA reads as TGTGCCAGCAGGAAGGACATGAACACTGAAGCTTTCTTT. This gives the protein CASRKDMNTEAFF.

The chain joins TRBV12-3 or TRBV12-4 to TRBJ2-3; D gene uncertain. With 7 bases removed from V and 4 bases from J, the gap between germline ends came to 9 bases. This CDR3 contains 12 residues. As DNA, the CDR3 is TGTGCCAGCACCTCACTGTCAGATACGCAGTATTTT. As protein: CASTSLSDTQYF.

The chain has TRBV13 and TRBJ2-7; D is ambiguous. The CDR3 loop spans 12 amino acids. V was pared by 0 bases and J by 5 bases, with 5 bases between. Looked up from germline, CDR1 is PRHDT and CDR2 is FYEKMQ (reference sequence). The DNA of the CDR3 is TGTGCCAGCAGCTTAGGCAGGAACGAGCAGTACTTC. It specifies CASSLGRNEQYF. Complete variable domain (other parts from reference TRBV13 and TRBJ2-7): AAGVIQSPRHLIKEKRETATLKCYPIPRHDTVYWYQQGPGQDPQFLISFYEKMQSDKGSIPDRFSAQQFSDYHSELNMSSLELGDSALYFCASSLGRNEQYFGPGTRLTVT.

The chain employs TRBV18 and TRBJ1-1; 7 nucleotides line up with TRBD1. Trimming at V came to 3 bases and at J to 0 bases, leaving 7 bases not matched to a gene. Germline assignment: CDR1 KGHSH and CDR2 LQKENI. The CDR3 totals 16 residues. Here the CDR3 DNA reads TGTGCCAGCTCACCCGTACAGGGGCTGTTGAACACTGAAGCTTTCTTT. Amino acid sequence: CASSPVQGLLNTEAFF.

V gene TRBV19 combines with J gene TRBJ1-1; 9 bases map to TRBD1. Germline values: CDR1 LNHDA, CDR2 SQIVND (reference sequence). V shed 5 bases, J shed 8 bases, and the junction held 6 bases outside the gene matches. This CDR3 has 13 residues. The CDR3 reads CASSPPGTGEAFF. CDR3 nucleotide sequence: TGTGCCAGTAGTCCCCCCGGGACAGGGGAAGCTTTCTTT.

This sequence joins TRBV6-5 and TRBJ2-7; perhaps TRBD2 as D (7 bases). Trimming pared 9 bases from V and 2 bases from J, leaving 14 bases between. CDR1 is MNHEY, CDR2 SVGAGI, per germline. The CDR3 length is 13 residues. Written as DNA, the CDR3 is TGTGCCAGTTCGCGGGGGCCGACCTACGAGCAGTACTTC. It encodes CASSRGPTYEQYF.

The CDR3: CAWSEGLGASGSRQYF. CDR3 bases: TGTGCCTGGAGTGAGGGTCTTGGGGCTAGCGGGTCCCGGCAGTACTTC. The chain is built from TRBV30 and TRBJ2-7; 8 bases line up with TRBD2. The CDR3 spans 16 residues. Unmatched junction bases numbered 17, after V lost 1 base and J lost 9 bases. Germline CDR1 reads GTSNPN; CDR2 reads SVGIG (reference sequence).

This chain links TRBV27 with TRBJ1-6; weak D call: TRBD1 (5 bases). The germline V gene encodes CDR1 MNHEY and CDR2 SMNVEV (reference sequence). CDR3 length equals 15 residues. The V gene lost 3 bases and the J gene lost 2 bases, with 8 bases spanning the gap. The CDR3 loop is CASSFGGTYNSPLHF. As DNA, the CDR3 is TGTGCCAGCAGTTTTGGGGGGACCTATAATTCACCCCTCCACTTT.

This chain uses TRBV27 with TRBJ1-1, with D maybe TRBD1 (5 bases). CDR3 length: 13 amino acids. Between the trimmed V and J ends, which lost 0 bases and 11 bases, there was a span of 13 bases. The germline V gene has CDR1 MNHEY and CDR2 SMNVEV (reference sequence). CDR3 coding DNA: TGTGCCAGCAGTTTATCCCCGGGGGTCGGGGCTTTCTTT. Its translation: CASSLSPGVGAFF.

The J gene is TRBJ2-1, the V gene TRBV29-1; D ambiguous. The CDR3 runs to 12 residues. V dropped 3 bases and J dropped 8 bases, with 11 bases sitting between them. CDR1 and CDR2 (germline): SQVTM, ANQGSEA. CDR3 amino acids: CSVDTPADEQFF. CDR3 sequence (DNA): TGCAGCGTTGACACCCCCGCGGATGAGCAGTTCTTC.